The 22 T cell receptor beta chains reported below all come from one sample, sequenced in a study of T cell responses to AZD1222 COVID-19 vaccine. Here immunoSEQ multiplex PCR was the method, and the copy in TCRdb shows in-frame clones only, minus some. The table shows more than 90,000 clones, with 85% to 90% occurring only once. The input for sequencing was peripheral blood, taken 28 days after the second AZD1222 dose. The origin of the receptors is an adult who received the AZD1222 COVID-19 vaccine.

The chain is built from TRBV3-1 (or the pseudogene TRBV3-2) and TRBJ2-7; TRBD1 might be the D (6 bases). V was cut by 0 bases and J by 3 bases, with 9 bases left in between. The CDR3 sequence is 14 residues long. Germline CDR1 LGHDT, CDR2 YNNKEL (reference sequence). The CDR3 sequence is CASSQEDRYYEQYF. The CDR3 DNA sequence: TGTGCCAGCAGCCAAGAGGACAGATACTACGAGCAGTACTTC.

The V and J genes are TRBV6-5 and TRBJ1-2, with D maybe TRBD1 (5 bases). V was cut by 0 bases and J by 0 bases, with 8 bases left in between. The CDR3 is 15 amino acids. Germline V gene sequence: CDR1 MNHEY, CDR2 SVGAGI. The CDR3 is CASSYSTETNYGYTF. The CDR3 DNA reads TGTGCCAGCAGTTACTCGACAGAAACTAACTATGGCTACACCTTC.

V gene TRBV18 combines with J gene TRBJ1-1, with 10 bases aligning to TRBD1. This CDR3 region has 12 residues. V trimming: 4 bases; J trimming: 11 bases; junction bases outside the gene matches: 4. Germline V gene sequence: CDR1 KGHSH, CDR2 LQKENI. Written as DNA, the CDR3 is TGTGCCAGCTCACGCGGACAGGGGGAGGCTTTCTTT. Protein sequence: CASSRGQGEAFF.

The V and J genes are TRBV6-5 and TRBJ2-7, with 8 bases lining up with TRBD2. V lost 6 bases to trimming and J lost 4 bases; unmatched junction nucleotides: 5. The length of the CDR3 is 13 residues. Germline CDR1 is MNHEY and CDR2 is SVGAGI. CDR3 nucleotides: TGTGCCAGCAGGTGGGCGGGGGGATACGAGCAGTACTTC. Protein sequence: CASRWAGGYEQYF.

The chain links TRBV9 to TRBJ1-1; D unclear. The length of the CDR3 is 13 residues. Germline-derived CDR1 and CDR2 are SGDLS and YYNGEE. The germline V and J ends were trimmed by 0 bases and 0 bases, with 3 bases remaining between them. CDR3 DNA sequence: TGTGCCAGCAGCGTAGCCATGAACACTGAAGCTTTCTTT. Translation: CASSVAMNTEAFF.

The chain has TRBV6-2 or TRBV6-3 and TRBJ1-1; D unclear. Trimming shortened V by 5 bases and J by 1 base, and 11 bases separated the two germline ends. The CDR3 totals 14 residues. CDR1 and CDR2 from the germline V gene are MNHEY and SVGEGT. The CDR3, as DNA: TGTGCCAGCAGTCCCAGGATTGAGAACACTGAAGCTTTCTTT. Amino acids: CASSPRIENTEAFF.

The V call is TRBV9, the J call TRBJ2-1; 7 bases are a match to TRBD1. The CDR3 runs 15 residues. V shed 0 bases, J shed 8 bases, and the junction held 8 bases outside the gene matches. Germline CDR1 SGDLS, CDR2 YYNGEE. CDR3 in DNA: TGTGCCAGCAGCGTAGGTCAGGGGGTGTGGGATGAGCAGTTCTTC. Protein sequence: CASSVGQGVWDEQFF. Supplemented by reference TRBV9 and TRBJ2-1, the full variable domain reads DSGVTQTPKHLITATGQRVTLRCSPRSGDLSVYWYQQSLDQGLQFLIQYYNGEERAKGNILERFSAQQFPDLHSELNLSSLELGDSALYFCASSVGQGVWDEQFFGPGTRLTVL.

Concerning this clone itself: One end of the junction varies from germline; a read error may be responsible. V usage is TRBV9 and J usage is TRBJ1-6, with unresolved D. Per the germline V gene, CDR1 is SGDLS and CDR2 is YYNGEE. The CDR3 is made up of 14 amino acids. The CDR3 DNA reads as TGTGCCAGCACCGTAGGAAGTTCTGGCTCACCCCTCCACTTT. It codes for CASTVGSSGSPLHF.

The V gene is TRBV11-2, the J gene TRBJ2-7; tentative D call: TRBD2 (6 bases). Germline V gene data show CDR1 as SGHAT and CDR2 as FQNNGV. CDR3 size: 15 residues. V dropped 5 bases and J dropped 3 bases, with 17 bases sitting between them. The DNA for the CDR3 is TGTGCCAGCAGCGACCCGGTGGGGGGATTCTACGAGCAGTACTTC. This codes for CASSDPVGGFYEQYF.

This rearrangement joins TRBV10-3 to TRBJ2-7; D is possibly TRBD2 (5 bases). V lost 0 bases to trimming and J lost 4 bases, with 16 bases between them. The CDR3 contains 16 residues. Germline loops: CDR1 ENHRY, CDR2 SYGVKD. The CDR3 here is CAISESKREIKYEQYF. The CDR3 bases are TGTGCCATCAGTGAGTCTAAGAGGGAGATCAAGTACGAGCAGTACTTC.

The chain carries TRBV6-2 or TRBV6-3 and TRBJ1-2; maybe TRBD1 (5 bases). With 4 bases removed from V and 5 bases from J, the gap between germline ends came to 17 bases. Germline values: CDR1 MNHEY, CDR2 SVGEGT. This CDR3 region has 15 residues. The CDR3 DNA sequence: TGTGCCAGCAGTTCCTGGGGCGGGGAATGGTATGGCTACACCTTC. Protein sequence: CASSSWGGEWYGYTF.

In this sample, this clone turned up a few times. CDR3 in DNA: TGTGCCAGCAGCCCTACTACCTTTAGCACTGAAGCTTTCTTT. Its translation: CASSPTTFSTEAFF. The chain recombines TRBV7-3 with TRBJ1-1; D not certain. Looked up from germline, CDR1 is SGHTA and CDR2 is FQGTGA. The CDR3 loop spans 14 amino acids. The V gene lost 5 bases and the J gene lost 4 bases, with 14 bases spanning the gap.

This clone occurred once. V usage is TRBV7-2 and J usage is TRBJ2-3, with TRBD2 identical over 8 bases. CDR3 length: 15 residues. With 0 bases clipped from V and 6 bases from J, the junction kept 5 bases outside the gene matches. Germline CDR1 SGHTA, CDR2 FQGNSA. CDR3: CASSLAPGGGDTQYF. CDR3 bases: TGTGCCAGCAGCTTAGCGCCAGGCGGGGGGGATACGCAGTATTTT.

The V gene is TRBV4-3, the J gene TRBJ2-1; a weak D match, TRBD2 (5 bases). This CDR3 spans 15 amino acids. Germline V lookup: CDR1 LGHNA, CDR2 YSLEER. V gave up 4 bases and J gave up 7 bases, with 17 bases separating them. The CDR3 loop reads CASSPRGGLGNEQFF. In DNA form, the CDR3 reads TGCGCCAGCAGCCCCCGTGGAGGTTTGGGAAATGAGCAGTTCTTC.

The CDR3 is CASSSEGFDQPQHF. The CDR3 DNA is TGTGCCAGCAGCTCTGAGGGGTTCGATCAGCCCCAGCATTTT. The V call is TRBV7-9, the J call TRBJ1-5; D possibly corresponds to TRBD1 (5 bases). The CDR3 extends over 14 amino acids. CDR1 is SEHNR and CDR2 is FQNEAQ in the germline V gene (reference sequence). The V gene lost 4 bases and the J gene lost 5 bases, with 12 bases spanning the gap.

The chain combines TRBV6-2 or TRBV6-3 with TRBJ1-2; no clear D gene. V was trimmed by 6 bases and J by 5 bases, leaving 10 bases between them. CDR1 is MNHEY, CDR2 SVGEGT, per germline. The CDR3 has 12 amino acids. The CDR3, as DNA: TGTGCCAGCAGCCCCTATTGGTATGGCTACACCTTC. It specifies CASSPYWYGYTF.

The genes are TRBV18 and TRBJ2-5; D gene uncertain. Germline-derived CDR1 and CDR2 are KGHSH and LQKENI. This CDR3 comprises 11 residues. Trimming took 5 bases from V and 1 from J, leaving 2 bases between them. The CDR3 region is CASSGQETQYF. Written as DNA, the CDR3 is TGTGCCAGCTCAGGCCAAGAGACCCAGTACTTC.

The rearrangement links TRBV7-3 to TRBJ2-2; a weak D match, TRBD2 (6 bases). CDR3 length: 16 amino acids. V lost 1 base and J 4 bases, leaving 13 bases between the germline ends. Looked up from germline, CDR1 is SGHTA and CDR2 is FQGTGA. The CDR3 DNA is TGTGCCAGCAGCTTAATGCCTAGCGCACTCACCGGGGAGCTGTTTTTT. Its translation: CASSLMPSALTGELFF.

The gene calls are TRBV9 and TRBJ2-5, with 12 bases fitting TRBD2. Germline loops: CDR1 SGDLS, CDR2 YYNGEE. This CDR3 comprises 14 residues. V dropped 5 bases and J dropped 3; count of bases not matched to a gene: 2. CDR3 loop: CASSRLAGEETQYF. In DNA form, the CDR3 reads TGTGCCAGCAGTCGACTAGCGGGAGAAGAGACCCAGTACTTC.

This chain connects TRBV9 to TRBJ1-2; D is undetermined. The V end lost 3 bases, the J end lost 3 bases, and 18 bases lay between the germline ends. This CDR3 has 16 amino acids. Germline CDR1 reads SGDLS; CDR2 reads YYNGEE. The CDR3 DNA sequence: TGTGCCAGCAGCGCGCGTCACACGGACGAGGACTATGGCTACACCTTC. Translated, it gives CASSARHTDEDYGYTF.

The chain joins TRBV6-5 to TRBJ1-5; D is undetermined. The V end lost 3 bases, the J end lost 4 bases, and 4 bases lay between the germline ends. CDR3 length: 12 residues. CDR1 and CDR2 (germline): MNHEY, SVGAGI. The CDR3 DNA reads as TGTGCCAGCAGTTATACGAATCAGCCCCAGCATTTT. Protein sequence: CASSYTNQPQHF.

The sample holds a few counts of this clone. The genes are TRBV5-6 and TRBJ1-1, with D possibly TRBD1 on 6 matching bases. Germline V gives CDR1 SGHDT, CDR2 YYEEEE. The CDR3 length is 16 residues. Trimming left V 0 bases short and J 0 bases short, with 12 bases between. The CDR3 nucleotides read TGTGCCAGCAGCTTGGTTTCAGGGGTTCTGAACACTGAAGCTTTCTTT. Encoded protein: CASSLVSGVLNTEAFF.